The present T cell receptor beta chain was sequenced within a study of CD8 T cells in Susac syndrome. Included as multiple sclerosis controls were treatment-naive patients who had stable or active relapsing-remitting disease. The authors reverse transcribed roughly 0.5 to 1 ug RNA with random hexamers. Across 54 Vbeta and 13 Jbeta, immunoSEQ multiplex PCR amplified TCR beta CDR3. TCRdb analysed the immunoSEQ multiplex PCR reads with MiXCR anew, one entry per CDR3 protein. This table holds 250,000 to 300,000 distinct CDR3 sequences, roughly 85% found once. Sequencing was performed on CD8+ T cells from PBMCs. The sequence was collected from a human donor with multiple sclerosis.

CDR3 region: CASSYPGVQYF. DNA of the CDR3: TGTGCCAGCAGTTACCCGGGGGTGCAGTACTTC. V gene TRBV6-2 or TRBV6-3 combines with J gene TRBJ2-7; perhaps TRBD2 as D (6 bases). The CDR3 runs to 11 residues. Per germline, CDR1 MNHEY and CDR2 SVGEGT. V was trimmed by 2 bases and J by 9 bases, leaving 8 bases between them.